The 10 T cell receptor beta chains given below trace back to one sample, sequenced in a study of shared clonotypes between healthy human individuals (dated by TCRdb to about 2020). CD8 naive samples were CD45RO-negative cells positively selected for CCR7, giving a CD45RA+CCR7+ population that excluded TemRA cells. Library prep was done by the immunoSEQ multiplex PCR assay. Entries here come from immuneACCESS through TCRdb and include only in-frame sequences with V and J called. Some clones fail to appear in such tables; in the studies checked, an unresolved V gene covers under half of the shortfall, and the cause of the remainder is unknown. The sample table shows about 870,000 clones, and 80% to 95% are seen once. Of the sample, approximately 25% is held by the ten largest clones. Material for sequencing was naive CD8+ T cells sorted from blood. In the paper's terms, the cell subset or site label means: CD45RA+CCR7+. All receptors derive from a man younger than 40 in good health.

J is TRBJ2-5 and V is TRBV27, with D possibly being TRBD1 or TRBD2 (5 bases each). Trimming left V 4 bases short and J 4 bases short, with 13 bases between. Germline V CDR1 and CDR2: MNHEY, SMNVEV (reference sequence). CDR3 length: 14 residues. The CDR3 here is CASSSLGDGETQYF. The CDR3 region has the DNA TGTGCCAGCAGTTCTTTAGGGGACGGAGAGACCCAGTACTTC.

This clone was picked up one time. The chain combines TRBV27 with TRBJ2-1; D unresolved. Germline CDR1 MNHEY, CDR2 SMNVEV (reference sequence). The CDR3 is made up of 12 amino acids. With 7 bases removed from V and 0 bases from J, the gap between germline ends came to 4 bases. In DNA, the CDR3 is TGTGCCAGCATGAGCTCCTACAATGAGCAGTTCTTC. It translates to CASMSSYNEQFF.

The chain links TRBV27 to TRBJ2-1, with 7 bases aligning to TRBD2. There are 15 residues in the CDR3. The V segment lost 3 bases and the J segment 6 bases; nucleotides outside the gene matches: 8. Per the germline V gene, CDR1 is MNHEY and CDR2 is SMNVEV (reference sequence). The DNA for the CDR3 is TGTGCCAGCAGTTTTCCCGGGGAGGGAGGCAATGAGCAGTTCTTC. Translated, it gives CASSFPGEGGNEQFF.

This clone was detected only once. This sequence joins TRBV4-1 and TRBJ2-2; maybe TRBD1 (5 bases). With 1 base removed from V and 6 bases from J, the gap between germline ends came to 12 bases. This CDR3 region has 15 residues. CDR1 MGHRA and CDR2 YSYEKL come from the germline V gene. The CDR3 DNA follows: TGCGCCAGCAGCCAAGTGGATCTGGGGCCCGGGGAGCTGTTTTTT. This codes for CASSQVDLGPGELFF.

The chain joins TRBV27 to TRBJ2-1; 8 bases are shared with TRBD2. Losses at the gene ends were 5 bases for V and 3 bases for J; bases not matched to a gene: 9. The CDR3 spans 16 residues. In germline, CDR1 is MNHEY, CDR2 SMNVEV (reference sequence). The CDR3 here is CASSPGGGRYYNEQFF. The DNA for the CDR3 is TGTGCCAGCAGTCCTGGGGGCGGGAGGTACTACAATGAGCAGTTCTTC.

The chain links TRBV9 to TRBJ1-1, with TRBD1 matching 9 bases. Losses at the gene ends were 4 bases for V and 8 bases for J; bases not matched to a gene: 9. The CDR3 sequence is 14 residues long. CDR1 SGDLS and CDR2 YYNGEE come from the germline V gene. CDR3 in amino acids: CASSTSGTGTEAFF. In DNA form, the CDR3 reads TGTGCCAGCAGCACCTCTGGGACAGGGACCGAAGCTTTCTTT.

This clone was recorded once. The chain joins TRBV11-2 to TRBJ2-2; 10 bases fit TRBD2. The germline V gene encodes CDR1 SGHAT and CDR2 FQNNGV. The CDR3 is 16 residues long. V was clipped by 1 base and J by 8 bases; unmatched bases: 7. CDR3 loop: CASSLVVAGGSGELFF. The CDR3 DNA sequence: TGTGCCAGCAGCTTAGTCGTAGCGGGAGGTTCTGGGGAGCTGTTTTTT.

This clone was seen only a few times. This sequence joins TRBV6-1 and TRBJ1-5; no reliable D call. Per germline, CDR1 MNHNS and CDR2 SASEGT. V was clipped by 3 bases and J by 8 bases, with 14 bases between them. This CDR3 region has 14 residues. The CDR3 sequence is CASSDSMLGEPQHF. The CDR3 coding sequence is TGTGCCAGCAGTGACAGCATGCTCGGGGAGCCCCAGCATTTT.

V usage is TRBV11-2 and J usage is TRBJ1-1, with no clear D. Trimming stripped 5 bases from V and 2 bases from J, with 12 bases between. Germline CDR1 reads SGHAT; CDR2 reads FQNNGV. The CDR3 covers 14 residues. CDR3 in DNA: TGTGCCAGCAGCGATCCGGTTTTTAACACTGAAGCTTTCTTT. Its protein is CASSDPVFNTEAFF.

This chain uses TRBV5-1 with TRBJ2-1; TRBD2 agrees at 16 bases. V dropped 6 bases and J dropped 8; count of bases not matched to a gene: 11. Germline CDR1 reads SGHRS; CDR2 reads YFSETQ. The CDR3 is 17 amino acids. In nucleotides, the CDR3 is TGCGCCAGCAACCCGGGACTAGCGGGAGGGCCGGGGGATGAGCAGTTCTTC. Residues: CASNPGLAGGPGDEQFF. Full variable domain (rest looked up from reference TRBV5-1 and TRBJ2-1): KAGVTQTPRYLIKTRGQQVTLSCSPISGHRSVSWYQQTPGQGLQFLFEYFSETQRNKGNFPGRFSGRQFSNSRSEMNVSTLELGDSALYLCASNPGLAGGPGDEQFFGPGTRLTVL.